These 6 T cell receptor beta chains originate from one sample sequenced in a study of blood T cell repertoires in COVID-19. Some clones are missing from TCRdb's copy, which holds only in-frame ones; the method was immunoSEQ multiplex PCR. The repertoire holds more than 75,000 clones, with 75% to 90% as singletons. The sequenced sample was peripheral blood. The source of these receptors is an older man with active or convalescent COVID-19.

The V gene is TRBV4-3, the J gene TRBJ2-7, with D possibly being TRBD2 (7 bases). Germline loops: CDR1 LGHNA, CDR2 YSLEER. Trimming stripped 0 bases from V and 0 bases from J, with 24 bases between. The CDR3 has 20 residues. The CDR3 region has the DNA TGCGCCAGCAGCCAAGATCGGTTGGTGGGGGGGCGGTTGAGCTCCTACGAGCAGTACTTC. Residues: CASSQDRLVGGRLSSYEQYF.

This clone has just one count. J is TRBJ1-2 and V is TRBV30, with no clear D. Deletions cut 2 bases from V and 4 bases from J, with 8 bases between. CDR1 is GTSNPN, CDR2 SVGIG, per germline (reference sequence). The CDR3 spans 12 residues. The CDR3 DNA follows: TGTGCCTGGAGTTGGCAGGTCTATGGCTACACCTTC. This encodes CAWSWQVYGYTF.

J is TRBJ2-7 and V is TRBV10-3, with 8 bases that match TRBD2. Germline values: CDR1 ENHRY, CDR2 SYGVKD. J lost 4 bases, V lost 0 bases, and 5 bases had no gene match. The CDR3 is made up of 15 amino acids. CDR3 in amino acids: CAISESTSGGYEQYF. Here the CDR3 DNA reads TGTGCCATCAGTGAGTCTACTAGCGGCGGGTACGAGCAGTACTTC.

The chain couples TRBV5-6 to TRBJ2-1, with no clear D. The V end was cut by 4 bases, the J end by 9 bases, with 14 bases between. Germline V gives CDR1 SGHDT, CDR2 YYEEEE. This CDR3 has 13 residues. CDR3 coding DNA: TGTGCCAGCAGCGCCACCTTCCTAGGTGAGCAGTTCTTC. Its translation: CASSATFLGEQFF. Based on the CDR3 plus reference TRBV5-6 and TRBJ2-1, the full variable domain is DAGVTQSPTHLIKTRGQQVTLRCSPKSGHDTVSWYQQALGQGPQFIFQYYEEEERQRGNFPDRFSGHQFPNYSSELNVNALLLGDSALYLCASSATFLGEQFFGPGTRLTVL.

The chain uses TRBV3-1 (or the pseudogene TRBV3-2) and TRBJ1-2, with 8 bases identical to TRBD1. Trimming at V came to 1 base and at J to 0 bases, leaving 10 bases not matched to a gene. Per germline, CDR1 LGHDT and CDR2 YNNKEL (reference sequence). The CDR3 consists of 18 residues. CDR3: CASSQVEYRGYTNYGYTF. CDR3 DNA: TGTGCCAGCAGCCAAGTAGAATACAGGGGGTATACTAACTATGGCTACACCTTC.

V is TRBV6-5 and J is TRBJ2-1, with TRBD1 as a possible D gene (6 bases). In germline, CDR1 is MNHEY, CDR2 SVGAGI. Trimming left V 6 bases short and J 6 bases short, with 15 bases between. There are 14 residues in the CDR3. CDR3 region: CASRSIIQGNEQFF. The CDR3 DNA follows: TGTGCCAGCAGATCCATAATACAGGGCAATGAGCAGTTCTTC.